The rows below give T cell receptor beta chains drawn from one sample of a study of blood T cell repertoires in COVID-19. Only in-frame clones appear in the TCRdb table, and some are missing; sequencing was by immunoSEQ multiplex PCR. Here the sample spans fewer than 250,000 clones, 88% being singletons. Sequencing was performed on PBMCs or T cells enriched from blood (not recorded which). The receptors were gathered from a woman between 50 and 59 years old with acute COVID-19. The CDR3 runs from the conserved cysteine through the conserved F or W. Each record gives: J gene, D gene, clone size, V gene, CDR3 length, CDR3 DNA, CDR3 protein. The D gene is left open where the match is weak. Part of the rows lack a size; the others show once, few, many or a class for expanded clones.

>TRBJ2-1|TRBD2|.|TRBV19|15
TGTGCCAGTAGTACGGGACTAGCGGGAGCAGGTGAGCAGTTCTTC
CASSTGLAGAGEQFF
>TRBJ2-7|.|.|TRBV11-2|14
TGTGCCAGCAGACCAGGGCAAGGGACCTACGAGCAGTACTTC
CASRPGQGTYEQYF
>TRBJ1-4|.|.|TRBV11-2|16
TGTGCCAGCAGCTTAGTGGTGGGCCAGGGGAATGAAAAACTGTTTTTT
CASSLVVGQGNEKLFF
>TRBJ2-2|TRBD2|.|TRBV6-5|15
TGTGCCAGCAGCCGACTAGCGAAAAACACCGGGGAGCTGTTTTTT
CASSRLAKNTGELFF
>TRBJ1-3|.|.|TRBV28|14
TGTGCCAGCAGTTTGGACAGAGTAGGAAACACCATATATTTT
CASSLDRVGNTIYF
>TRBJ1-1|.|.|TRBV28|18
TGTGCCAGCAGTACGGCAGACAAGTACGTTCTTATGAACACTGAAGCTTTCTTT
CASSTADKYVLMNTEAFF
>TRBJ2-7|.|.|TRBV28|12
TGTGCCAGCAGGGAGTATCCAGAAGAGCAGTACTTC
CASREYPEEQYF
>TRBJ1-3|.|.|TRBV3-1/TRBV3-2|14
TGTGCCAGCAGTACAGGTGCCTCTGGAAACACCATATATTTT
CASSTGASGNTIYF
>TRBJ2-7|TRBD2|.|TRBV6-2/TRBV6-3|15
TGTGCCAGCAGACCTAGCGGGAAAAGCCCCTACGAGCAGTACTTC
CASRPSGKSPYEQYF
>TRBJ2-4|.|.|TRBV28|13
TGTGCCAGTGCAGGGGCAGCCAAAAACATTCAGTACTTC
CASAGAAKNIQYF
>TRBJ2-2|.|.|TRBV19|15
TGTGCCAGTAGAGGGGTGGCACTAAACACCGGGGAGCTGTTTTTT
CASRGVALNTGELFF
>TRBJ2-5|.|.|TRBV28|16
TGTGCCAGCAGCCCGAATGGGGCAGTCCTCCGAGAGACCCAGTACTTC
CASSPNGAVLRETQYF
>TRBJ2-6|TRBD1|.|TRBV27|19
TGTGCCAGCAGTCCGCTTTGGGACAGTACAACCTTGGGGGCCAACGTCCTGACTTTC
CASSPLWDSTTLGANVLTF
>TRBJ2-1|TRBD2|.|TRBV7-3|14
TGTGCCAGCAGCTTAGCGTCGGGCGGGGGTGAGCAGTTCTTC
CASSLASGGGEQFF
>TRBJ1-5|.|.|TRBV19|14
TGTGCCAGTAGTCTCCAGGGGAGAGGGCAGCCCCAGCATTTT
CASSLQGRGQPQHF
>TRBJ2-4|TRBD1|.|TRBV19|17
TGTGCCAGTAGCATCGGACAGGGGGCCATAGCCAAAAACATTCAGTACTTC
CASSIGQGAIAKNIQYF
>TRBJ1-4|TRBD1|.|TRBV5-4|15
TGTGCCAGCAGCATAAACAGGGGGCTAACTGAAAAACTGTTTTTT
CASSINRGLTEKLFF
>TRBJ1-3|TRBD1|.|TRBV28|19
TGTGCCAGCAGTAAAACCGGGACAGGTAGAGGAAGGTCTGGAAACACCATATATTTT
CASSKTGTGRGRSGNTIYF
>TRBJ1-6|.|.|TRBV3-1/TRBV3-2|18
TGTGCCAGCAGCCAAGAAGGGGGGGGGAGCTCCTATAATTCACCCCTCCACTTT
CASSQEGGGSSYNSPLHF
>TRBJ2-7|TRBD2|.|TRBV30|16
TGTGCCTGGATGAAACTAGCGGGAGTTCGAGCCTACGAGCAGTACTTC
CAWMKLAGVRAYEQYF
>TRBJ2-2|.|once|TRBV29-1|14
TGCAGCGCTGGAGACTCACTGAACACCGGGGAGCTGTTTTTT
CSAGDSLNTGELFF
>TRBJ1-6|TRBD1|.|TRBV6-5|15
TGTGCCAGCAGCCCCCAAAGACAGGGTGGTTCACCCCTCCACTTT
CASSPQRQGGSPLHF
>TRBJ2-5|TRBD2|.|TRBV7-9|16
TGTGCCAGCAGCTTACTGGGACTAGCGGGAGGTGAGACCCAGTACTTC
CASSLLGLAGGETQYF
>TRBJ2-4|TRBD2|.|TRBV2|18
TGTGCCAGCAGTGAACCCGGACTAGCGGCTCTAGCCAAAAACATTCAGTACTTC
CASSEPGLAALAKNIQYF
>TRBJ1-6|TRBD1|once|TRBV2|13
TGTGCCAGCAGTGGGGACAGAGATTCACCCCTCCACTTT
CASSGDRDSPLHF
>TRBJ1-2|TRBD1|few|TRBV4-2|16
TGTGCCAGCAGCCCACTTTTGGGACAGGGAATGGAGGGCTACACCTTC
CASSPLLGQGMEGYTF
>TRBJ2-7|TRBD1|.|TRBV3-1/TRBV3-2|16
TGTGCCAGCAGCCAAGGCGGACAGGGGGCTGCCTACGAGCAGTACTTC
CASSQGGQGAAYEQYF
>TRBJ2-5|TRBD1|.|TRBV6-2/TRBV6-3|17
TGTGCCAGCAGTTACTCAGTTAACAGGGGGGTGGAAGAGACCCAGTACTTC
CASSYSVNRGVEETQYF
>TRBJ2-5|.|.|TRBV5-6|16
TGTGCCAGCAGCTTGGAGGTCGGCAGGGTCCACGAGACCCAGTACTTC
CASSLEVGRVHETQYF
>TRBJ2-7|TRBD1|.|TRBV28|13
TGTGCCAGCACTGTCCAGGGGGCGCGGGAGCAGTACTTC
CASTVQGAREQYF
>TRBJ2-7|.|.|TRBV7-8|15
TGTGCCAGCAGCTTTGTCAGGGTTCTCCTCTACGAGCAGTACTTC
CASSFVRVLLYEQYF
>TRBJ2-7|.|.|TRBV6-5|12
TGTGCCAGCAGCCGCAGCTCCTACGAGCAGTACTTC
CASSRSSYEQYF
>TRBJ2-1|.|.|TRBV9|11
TGTGCCAGCAGCGTAGGCGGGACGCAGTTCTTC
CASSVGGTQFF
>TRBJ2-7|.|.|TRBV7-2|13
TGTGCCAGCAGTTCACCAGGGGTCCACGAGCAGTACTTC
CASSSPGVHEQYF
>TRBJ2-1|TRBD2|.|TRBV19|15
TGTGCCAGTACTACCCGGCTAGCGGGAGTCAATGAGCAGTTCTTC
CASTTRLAGVNEQFF
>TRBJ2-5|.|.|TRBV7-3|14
TGTGCCAGCAGCCCAACCCGGGATAAAGAGACCCAGTACTTC
CASSPTRDKETQYF
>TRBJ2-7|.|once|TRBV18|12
TGTGCCAGCTCAAGCGGAATTTACGAGCAGTACTTC
CASSSGIYEQYF
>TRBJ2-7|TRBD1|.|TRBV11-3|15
TGTGCCAGCAGCCTAGCCGGGACAGGGACTCTAGAGGTGTACTTC
CASSLAGTGTLEVYF
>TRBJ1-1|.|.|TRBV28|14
TGTGCCAGCGGGGCAGGCGGGGGGAAGACTGAAGCTTTCTTT
CASGAGGGKTEAFF
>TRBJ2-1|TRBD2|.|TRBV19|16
TGTGCCAGTAGTGTGGGACTAGCGGGAGGGGTGGATGAGCAGTTCTTC
CASSVGLAGGVDEQFF
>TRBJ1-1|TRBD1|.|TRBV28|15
TGTGCCAGCAGTTTATTACAGGGGGTGGGCACTGAAGCTTTCTTT
CASSLLQGVGTEAFF
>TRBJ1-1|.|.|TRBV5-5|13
TGTGCCAGCAGCTTGGGTAGAGACACTGAAGCTTTCTTT
CASSLGRDTEAFF